This T cell receptor beta chain is drawn from a study of OX40 agonist ivuxolimab in advanced cancers. The V end lost 7 bases, the J end lost 2 bases, and 12 bases lay between the germline ends. The CDR3 totals 14 residues. CDR1 is SGHTA and CDR2 is FQGNSA in the germline V gene. Assay: immunoSEQ multiplex PCR; the TCRdb copy retains only in-frame clones and omits some. The table shows about 37,000 clones, with less than 90% occurring only once. With autoimmune disease history or systemic immunosuppression, patients were excluded. The source of this sequence is an adult with an advanced solid tumor such as melanoma, head and neck, liver or kidney cancer. V gene TRBV7-2 combines with J gene TRBJ2-1; no firm D call. Sequenced here: CD4+ or CD8+ T cells sorted from blood, sampled in a trial of the OX40 agonist ivuxolimab. CDR3 residues: CASITKAPYNEQFF. The CDR3 DNA sequence: TGTGCCAGCATCACAAAAGCTCCCTACAATGAGCAGTTCTTC.